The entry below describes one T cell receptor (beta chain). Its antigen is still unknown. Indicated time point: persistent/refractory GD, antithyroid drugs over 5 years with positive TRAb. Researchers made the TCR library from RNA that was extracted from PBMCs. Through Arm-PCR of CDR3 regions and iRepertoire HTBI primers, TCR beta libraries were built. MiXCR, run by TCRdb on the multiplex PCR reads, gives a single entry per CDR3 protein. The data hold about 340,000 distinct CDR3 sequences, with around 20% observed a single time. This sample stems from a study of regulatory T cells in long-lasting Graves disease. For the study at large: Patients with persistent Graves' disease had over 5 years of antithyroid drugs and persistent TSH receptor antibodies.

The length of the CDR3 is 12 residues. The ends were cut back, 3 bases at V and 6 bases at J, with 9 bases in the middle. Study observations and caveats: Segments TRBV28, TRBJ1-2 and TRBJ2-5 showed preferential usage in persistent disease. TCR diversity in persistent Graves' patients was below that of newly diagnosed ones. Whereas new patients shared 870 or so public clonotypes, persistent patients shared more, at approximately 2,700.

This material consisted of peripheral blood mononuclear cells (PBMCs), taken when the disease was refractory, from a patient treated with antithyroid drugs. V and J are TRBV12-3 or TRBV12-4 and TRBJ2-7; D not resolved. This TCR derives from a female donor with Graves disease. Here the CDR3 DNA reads TGTGCCAGCAGTTTTTCCCCCTTCGAGCAGTACTTC. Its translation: CASSFSPFEQYF.